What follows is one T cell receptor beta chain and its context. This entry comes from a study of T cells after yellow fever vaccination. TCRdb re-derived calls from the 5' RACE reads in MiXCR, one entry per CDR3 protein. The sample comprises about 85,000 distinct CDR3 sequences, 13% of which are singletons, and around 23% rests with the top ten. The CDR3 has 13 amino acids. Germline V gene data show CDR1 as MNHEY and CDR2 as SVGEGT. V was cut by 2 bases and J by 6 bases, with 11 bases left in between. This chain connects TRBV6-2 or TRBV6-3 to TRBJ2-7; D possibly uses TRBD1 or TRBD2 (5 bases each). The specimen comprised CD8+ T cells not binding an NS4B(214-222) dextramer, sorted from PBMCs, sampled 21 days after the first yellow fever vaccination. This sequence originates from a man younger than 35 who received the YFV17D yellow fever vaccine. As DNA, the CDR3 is TGTGCCAGCAGTTACCGGGGACGGGCCGAGCAGTACTTC. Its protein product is CASSYRGRAEQYF.